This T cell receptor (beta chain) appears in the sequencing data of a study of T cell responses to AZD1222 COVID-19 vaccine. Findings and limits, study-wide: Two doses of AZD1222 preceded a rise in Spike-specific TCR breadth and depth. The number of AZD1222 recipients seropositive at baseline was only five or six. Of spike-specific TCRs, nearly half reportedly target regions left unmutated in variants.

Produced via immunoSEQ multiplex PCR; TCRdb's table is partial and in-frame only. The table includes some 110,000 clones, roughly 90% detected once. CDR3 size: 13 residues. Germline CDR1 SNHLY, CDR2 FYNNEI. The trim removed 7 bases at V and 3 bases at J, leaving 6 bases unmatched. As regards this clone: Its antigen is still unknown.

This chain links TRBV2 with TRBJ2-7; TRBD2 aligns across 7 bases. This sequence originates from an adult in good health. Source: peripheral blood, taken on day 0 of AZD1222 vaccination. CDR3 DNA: TGTGCCAGCAAGCGGGGCCTGAGCTACGAGCAGTACTTC. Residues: CASKRGLSYEQYF.